The 19 T cell receptor beta chains below were found in one sample sequenced in a study of blood T cell repertoires in COVID-19 (dated by TCRdb to about 2020). Libraries were prepared through the immunoSEQ multiplex PCR assay. TCRdb took this table from immuneACCESS and kept in-frame rearrangements with V and J called. Such tables lack part of the clones; where checked against another copy, unresolved V genes explain under half of the gap, and the rest is unexplained. This sample gives approximately 82,000 clones in total; about 89% of them show up just once. Approximately 13% of the sample is taken by the ten largest. What was sequenced was peripheral blood. Receptors were obtained from a man aged 65 to 79 with active or convalescent COVID-19.

The rearrangement joins TRBV7-9 to TRBJ1-4; D remains ambiguous. The CDR3 has 14 amino acids. Germline V lookup: CDR1 SEHNR, CDR2 FQNEAQ (reference sequence). The V end lost 5 bases, the J end lost 7 bases, and 14 bases lay between the germline ends. The DNA for the CDR3 is TGTGCCAGCAGCCTTTCGGGTAGTGGTGAAAAACTGTTTTTT. It yields the protein CASSLSGSGEKLFF.

The rearrangement joins TRBV5-5 to TRBJ1-5, with unresolved D. V dropped 0 bases and J dropped 9 bases, with 7 bases sitting between them. The CDR3 is 12 amino acids. The germline CDR1 and CDR2 sequences are SGHKS and YYEKEE (reference sequence). CDR3 amino acids: CASSLVSGPQHF. The CDR3 region has the DNA TGTGCCAGCAGCTTGGTGTCAGGGCCCCAGCATTTT.

The genes are TRBV30 and TRBJ1-5; 7 positions match TRBD1. The CDR3 has 14 residues. With 2 bases clipped from V and 5 bases from J, the junction kept 6 bases outside the gene matches. Per germline, CDR1 GTSNPN and CDR2 SVGIG (reference sequence). CDR3 sequence: CAWSHGTAYQPQHF. The DNA for the CDR3 is TGTGCCTGGAGTCACGGGACAGCTTATCAGCCCCAGCATTTT.

The gene calls are TRBV28 and TRBJ1-2, with no clear D. This CDR3 has 13 amino acids. Germline assignment: CDR1 MDHEN and CDR2 SYDVKM. V was cut by 7 bases and J by 2 bases, with 11 bases left in between. The CDR3 is CASTDSTNYGYTF. The CDR3 nucleotides are TGTGCCAGCACGGACTCGACGAACTATGGCTACACCTTC.

This rearrangement joins TRBV27 to TRBJ2-7; TRBD1 agrees at 8 bases. The J segment lost 4 bases and the V segment lost 4 bases, leaving 12 bases of the junction unmatched. The CDR3 sequence is 16 residues long. Per the germline V gene, CDR1 is MNHEY and CDR2 is SMNVEV (reference sequence). The DNA for the CDR3 is TGTGCCAGCAGTTATGAAAGGGGCAGGGGGCAATACGAGCAGTACTTC. This codes for CASSYERGRGQYEQYF.

This clone was seen just once. The J gene is TRBJ2-7, the V gene TRBV27; D is possibly TRBD2 (5 bases). Germline CDR1 reads MNHEY; CDR2 reads SMNVEV (reference sequence). V lost 6 bases, J lost 7 bases, and 16 bases lay in between. This CDR3 is built from 13 residues. CDR3 residues: CASSIKWTSEQYF. DNA of the CDR3: TGTGCCAGCAGCATCAAGTGGACTTCAGAGCAGTACTTC.

J is TRBJ2-1 and V is TRBV28; 8 positions match TRBD2. The CDR3 is made up of 16 amino acids. Germline values: CDR1 MDHEN, CDR2 SYDVKM. The J segment lost 3 bases and the V segment lost 2 bases, leaving 6 bases of the junction unmatched. CDR3 protein: CASSLQAGAIYNEQFF. CDR3 DNA: TGTGCCAGCAGTTTACAAGCGGGAGCCATCTACAATGAGCAGTTCTTC.

A word on this clone: It is unclear where the CDR3 begins or ends on the DNA, so no DNA is shown, and the CDR3 is as TCRdb lists it. The chain couples TRBV4-1 to TRBJ2-5; no DNA check was done on the table's D call, TRBD2. CDR1 is MGHRA and CDR2 is YSYEKL in the germline V gene. From its first to its last residue, the CDR3 has 15 amino acids. Here the CDR3 reads CASSQVWRGKETQYF.

This chain connects TRBV27 to TRBJ1-5, with 11 bases that match TRBD1. CDR3 length: 16 amino acids. Germline V gene data show CDR1 as MNHEY and CDR2 as SMNVEV (reference sequence). The trim removed 5 bases at V and 0 bases at J, leaving 3 bases unmatched. CDR3 residues: CASSEGQGASNQPQHF. The CDR3 DNA is TGTGCCAGCAGTGAAGGACAGGGGGCTAGCAATCAGCCCCAGCATTTT.

The chain has TRBV3-1 (or the pseudogene TRBV3-2) and TRBJ2-6, with D possibly TRBD2 on 6 matching bases. The V gene's germline CDR1 is LGHDT and CDR2 YNNKEL (reference sequence). The CDR3 is 19 amino acids. V lost 6 bases, J lost 2 bases, and 23 bases lay in between. The CDR3 DNA is TGTGCCAGCAGTCGCACCGGGACTTCTAACGTTGCTGGGGCCAACGTCCTGACTTTC. Its translation is CASSRTGTSNVAGANVLTF.

The CDR3: CASSPDRLGGYTF. In nucleotides, the CDR3 is TGTGCCAGCAGTCCGGACAGGTTGGGGGGCTACACCTTC. This sequence joins TRBV28 and TRBJ1-2; 7 positions match TRBD1. The CDR3 runs to 13 residues. Trimming took 5 bases from V and 8 from J; bases not matched to a gene: 8. The germline gives CDR1 MDHEN, CDR2 SYDVKM.

The rearrangement links TRBV7-9 to TRBJ2-5, with a tentative D call TRBD1 (7 bases). This CDR3 spans 15 amino acids. From germline, CDR1 is SEHNR and CDR2 FQNEAQ (reference sequence). Trimming pared 3 bases from V and 5 bases from J, leaving 16 bases between. As DNA, the CDR3 is TGTGCCAGCAGCTTTCGGACAGGCCGGGGGGAGACCCAGTACTTC. Encoded protein: CASSFRTGRGETQYF.

The chain recombines TRBV10-3 with TRBJ1-5, with 7 bases identical to TRBD1. Germline CDR1 reads ENHRY; CDR2 reads SYGVKD. The length of the CDR3 is 15 residues. V dropped 6 bases and J dropped 4; count of bases not matched to a gene: 9. The CDR3 spells CAIRTGTAPNQPQHF. In DNA, the CDR3 is TGTGCCATCAGAACCGGGACAGCCCCTAATCAGCCCCAGCATTTT.

This chain links TRBV6-2 or TRBV6-3 with TRBJ2-1; D might be TRBD2 (6 bases). The CDR3 runs 17 residues. Per germline, CDR1 MNHEY and CDR2 SVGEGT. V was pared by 2 bases and J by 0 bases, with 14 bases between. Here the CDR3 DNA reads TGTGCCAGCAGTTACCCTGTGGCCGGGAGCTCCTACAATGAGCAGTTCTTC. Translation gives CASSYPVAGSSYNEQFF.

CDR3 residues: CSVTRFAFDTEAFF. The CDR3 nucleotides are TGCAGCGTGACCAGGTTCGCGTTCGACACTGAAGCTTTCTTT. The chain links TRBV29-1 to TRBJ1-1; unclear D gene. Trimming removed 6 bases at V and 3 bases at J, with 17 bases between. There are 14 residues in the CDR3. Germline CDR1 and CDR2: SQVTM and ANQGSEA.

The rearrangement links TRBV28 to TRBJ2-7, with 16 bases identical to TRBD2. The CDR3 loop spans 18 amino acids. Germline CDR1 and CDR2: MDHEN and SYDVKM. V trimming: 4 bases; J trimming: 1 base; junction bases outside the gene matches: 7. CDR3: CASSSGLAGGRGSYEQYF. Written as DNA, the CDR3 is TGTGCCAGCAGTTCGGGACTAGCGGGAGGGCGGGGATCCTACGAGCAGTACTTC.

The chain couples TRBV15 to TRBJ1-2, with D tentatively TRBD1 (5 bases). There are 14 residues in the CDR3. Trimming shortened V by 5 bases and J by 8 bases, and 18 bases separated the two germline ends. The germline CDR1 and CDR2 sequences are LNHNV and YYDKDF (reference sequence). CDR3 region: CATSPPGAGKGYTF. The CDR3, as DNA: TGTGCCACCAGCCCTCCTGGGGCGGGGAAGGGCTACACCTTC.

The rearrangement uses TRBV7-3 and TRBJ1-1; D remains ambiguous. The CDR3 runs 13 residues. The germline V gene encodes CDR1 SGHTA and CDR2 FQGTGA. Trimming removed 7 bases from V and 0 bases from J, with 9 bases in between. CDR3 residues: CASKQLMNTEAFF. In nucleotides, the CDR3 is TGTGCCAGCAAACAGCTAATGAACACTGAAGCTTTCTTT.

This clone was picked up one time. V and J are TRBV20-1 and TRBJ2-3; the D gene is possibly TRBD1 (6 bases). The germline V and J ends were trimmed by 3 bases and 5 bases, with 21 bases remaining between them. Germline V CDR1 and CDR2: DFQATT, SNEGSKA (reference sequence). This CDR3 is 16 amino acids long. This CDR3 is CSASGPTGQGIDTQYF. DNA of the CDR3: TGCAGTGCTAGTGGCCCTACAGGGCAGGGTATAGATACGCAGTATTTT.